These 28 T cell receptor beta chains were all obtained from the same sample, sequenced in a study of T-cell reconstitution after alpha-beta-depleted transplantation in children. During its preparation, the TCRbeta library received unique molecular identifiers. TCRdb reprocessed the PCR reads via MiXCR and lists one record per CDR3 protein. Of 350,000 to 500,000 distinct CDR3 sequences listed, approximately 41% were seen once; the top ten hold 27%. This sample comprised PBMCs, obtained before TCRalphabeta/CD19-depleted stem cell transplant. Source of these receptors: a girl aged 2 to 9 with aplastic anemia, due to receive a stem cell transplant.

Details on this clonotype: This may be a read error, as it is one base from a much larger clone. The chain couples TRBV12-3 or TRBV12-4 to TRBJ2-2; possible D gene TRBD2, 6 bases. The CDR3 has 16 amino acids. Written as DNA, the CDR3 is TGTGTCAGCAGCAAATCCAGGGACTCGAACACCGGGGAGCTGTTTTTT. Protein product: CVSSKSRDSNTGELFF.

This clonotype was seen a handful of times. J is TRBJ1-2 and V is TRBV7-2; the D gene is possibly TRBD1 (6 bases). This CDR3 is built from 15 residues. Deletions cut 2 bases from V and 3 bases from J, with 13 bases between. In germline, CDR1 is SGHTA, CDR2 FQGNSA. The CDR3: CASSLRGLGDYGYTF. CDR3 sequence (DNA): TGTGCCAGCAGCTTAAGGGGGTTGGGGGACTATGGCTACACCTTC.

This clonotype was seen only a few times. The rearrangement links TRBV5-1 to TRBJ2-5; D might be TRBD1 or TRBD2, each matching 5 bases. This CDR3 region has 21 residues. CDR1 is SGHRS, CDR2 YFSETQ, per germline. Trimming removed 10 bases from V and 5 bases from J, with 42 bases in between. In DNA form, the CDR3 reads TGCGCCGGCTCCCGGTCGGGCGAGGGGAGAGAGAATGGTCTGTTCTGGGAGACCCAGTACTTC. Encoded protein: CAGSRSGEGRENGLFWETQYF.

The rearrangement links TRBV20-1 to TRBJ1-1; D not resolved. CDR3 length: 15 residues. Trimming stripped 5 bases from V and 2 bases from J, with 18 bases between. Germline V CDR1 and CDR2: DFQATT, SNEGSKA (reference sequence). The CDR3 DNA reads as TGCAGTGCTCGCCCCTACTCCACAGTTAACACTGAAGCTTTCTTT. This sequence encodes CSARPYSTVNTEAFF.

The table lists this clonotype with a count of one. V gene TRBV5-1 combines with J gene TRBJ2-3; TRBD2 matches 8 bases. The CDR3 sequence is 16 residues long. Losses at the gene ends were 3 bases for V and 4 bases for J; bases not matched to a gene: 10. Germline assignment: CDR1 SGHRS and CDR2 YFSETQ. CDR3 protein: CASSSFSGGVADTQYF. In DNA, the CDR3 is TGCGCCAGCAGCTCCTTCTCCGGGGGGGTGGCAGATACGCAGTATTTT.

This chain connects TRBV27 to TRBJ2-3; the match to TRBD2 covers 7 bases. Per germline, CDR1 MNHEY and CDR2 SMNVEV (reference sequence). The length of the CDR3 is 15 residues. V shed 4 bases, J shed 4 bases, and the junction held 8 bases outside the gene matches. CDR3 sequence: CASSSGAGWADTQYF. The CDR3 DNA is TGTGCCAGCAGTTCGGGAGCGGGATGGGCAGATACGCAGTATTTT.

The rearrangement links TRBV4-1 to TRBJ2-5, with 11 bases lining up with TRBD1. V lost 1 base to trimming and J lost 5 bases; unmatched junction nucleotides: 12. The CDR3 covers 18 residues. The V gene's germline CDR1 is MGHRA and CDR2 YSYEKL. The CDR3 is CASSQGPPGQGAWETQYF. DNA for the CDR3: TGCGCCAGCAGCCAAGGGCCTCCCGGACAGGGGGCGTGGGAGACCCAGTACTTC.

The chain links TRBV12-3 or TRBV12-4 to TRBJ2-3, with 7 bases aligning to TRBD1. Trimming took 6 bases from V and 4 from J; bases not matched to a gene: 10. This CDR3 is 15 amino acids long. The DNA for the CDR3 is TGTGCCAGCAGCCCCGACAGGGCCGACCCAGATACGCAGTATTTT. Translated, it gives CASSPDRADPDTQYF.

This clonotype has more than one count but fewer than ten. The chain joins TRBV7-2 to TRBJ2-1; 12 bases fit TRBD2. This CDR3 spans 17 amino acids. Trimming at V came to 5 bases and at J to 2 bases, leaving 7 bases not matched to a gene. Germline CDR1 SGHTA, CDR2 FQGNSA. The CDR3 protein is CASSPRLAGAPYNEQFF. CDR3 bases: TGTGCCAGCAGCCCGCGACTAGCGGGGGCTCCCTACAATGAGCAGTTCTTC.

The V and J genes are TRBV29-1 and TRBJ2-7; D is possibly TRBD2 (5 bases). This CDR3 is built from 13 residues. Trimming removed 4 bases from V and 2 bases from J, with 12 bases in between. In germline, CDR1 is SQVTM, CDR2 ANQGSEA. The CDR3 region has the DNA TGCAGCGTTGCGGAGACTAAGACCTACGAGCAGTACTTC. This codes for CSVAETKTYEQYF.

The rearrangement uses TRBV7-6 and TRBJ2-1; possibly TRBD1 for D (6 bases). Trimming stripped 2 bases from V and 4 bases from J, with 12 bases between. The CDR3 totals 15 residues. Per germline, CDR1 SGHVS and CDR2 FNYEAQ. This chain's CDR3 is CASSLYRERYNEQFF. The CDR3, as DNA: TGTGCCAGCAGCTTATACAGGGAGAGGTACAATGAGCAGTTCTTC.

The chain is built from TRBV20-1 and TRBJ2-1; 12 positions match TRBD1. Germline CDR1 is DFQATT and CDR2 is SNEGSKA (reference sequence). CDR3 length equals 15 residues. The CDR3 DNA is TGCAGCTTCAGTGCGCAGGGACAGGGGGCCGAAGGGCAGTTCTTC. It is translated as CSFSAQGQGAEGQFF.

In this sample, this clonotype turned up a few times. V gene TRBV7-8 combines with J gene TRBJ1-5; D ambiguous. The V and J ends lost 5 bases and 4 bases respectively, with 18 bases between them. The CDR3 runs 16 residues. Germline-derived CDR1 and CDR2 are SGHVS and FQNEAQ. The CDR3 here is CASSPRGSDGNQPQHF. The CDR3 DNA follows: TGTGCCAGCAGCCCTCGGGGATCTGATGGGAATCAGCCCCAGCATTTT.

This chain links TRBV5-6 with TRBJ1-6; TRBD1 agrees at 9 bases. In germline, CDR1 is SGHDT, CDR2 YYEEEE. Losses at the gene ends were 5 bases for V and 9 bases for J; bases not matched to a gene: 9. CDR3 length: 15 amino acids. In nucleotides, the CDR3 is TGTGCCAGCAGATACGGGACAGGGCTCGGTTCACCCCTCCACTTT. Protein sequence: CASRYGTGLGSPLHF.

The rearrangement joins TRBV5-1 to TRBJ2-1; TRBD1 aligns across 9 bases. The CDR3 is 16 amino acids. The germline V gene has CDR1 SGHRS and CDR2 YFSETQ. Losses at the gene ends were 1 base for V and 4 bases for J; bases not matched to a gene: 6. In DNA, the CDR3 is TGCGCCAGCAGCTTGATGGGACAGGGATCATACAATGAGCAGTTCTTC. Its protein is CASSLMGQGSYNEQFF. Supplemented by reference TRBV5-1 and TRBJ2-1, the full variable domain reads KAGVTQTPRYLIKTRGQQVTLSCSPISGHRSVSWYQQTPGQGLQFLFEYFSETQRNKGNFPGRFSGRQFSNSRSEMNVSTLELGDSALYLCASSLMGQGSYNEQFFGPGTRLTVL.

The V gene is TRBV6-2 or TRBV6-3, the J gene TRBJ2-2; 8 bases line up with TRBD1. With 9 bases clipped from V and 4 bases from J, the junction kept 10 bases outside the gene matches. Germline CDR1 MNHEY, CDR2 SVGEGT. CDR3 length: 15 amino acids. CDR3 DNA: TGTGCCAGTAACCCGGACAGGGCCCTCACCGGGGAGCTGTTTTTT. Translating gives CASNPDRALTGELFF.

V is TRBV7-2 and J is TRBJ1-3; D is uncertain. The V end was cut by 6 bases, the J end by 4 bases, with 7 bases between. The CDR3 totals 12 residues. Germline values: CDR1 SGHTA, CDR2 FQGNSA. CDR3 in amino acids: CASSKSGNTIYF. As DNA, the CDR3 is TGTGCCAGCAGTAAATCGGGAAACACCATATATTTT.

This clonotype showed up just a few times. V gene TRBV15 combines with J gene TRBJ2-5; D is unclear. The CDR3 covers 16 residues. Trimming removed 0 bases at V and 2 bases at J, with 13 bases between. Germline loops: CDR1 LNHNV, CDR2 YYDKDF (reference sequence). The CDR3 here is CATSRDWAAGQETQYF. In DNA form, the CDR3 reads TGTGCCACCAGCAGAGATTGGGCGGCAGGTCAAGAGACCCAGTACTTC.

This clonotype was observed a handful of times. The V gene is TRBV6-1, the J gene TRBJ2-2; 10 bases match TRBD2. Germline V gene lookup returns CDR1 MNHNS and CDR2 SASEGT. V trimming: 9 bases; J trimming: 2 bases; junction bases outside the gene matches: 6. The CDR3 is 15 amino acids. This CDR3 reads CASTRTSGNTGELFF. The CDR3 DNA is TGTGCCAGTACTAGGACTAGCGGTAACACCGGGGAGCTGTTTTTT.

This clonotype was detected many times. The gene calls are TRBV20-1 and TRBJ2-3, with D possibly matching TRBD1 (5 bases). Per the germline V gene, CDR1 is DFQATT and CDR2 is SNEGSKA (reference sequence). Trimming removed 2 bases from V and 1 base from J, with 7 bases in between. This CDR3 has 13 residues. The DNA for the CDR3 is TGCAGTGCTAGAACAGGCGGCACAGATACGCAGTATTTT. Encoded protein: CSARTGGTDTQYF.

This clonotype was counted at least ten times. The chain carries TRBV6-5 and TRBJ2-7, with D perhaps matching TRBD1 or TRBD2 (5 bases each). Germline-derived CDR1 and CDR2 are MNHEY and SVGAGI. The CDR3 sequence is 13 residues long. V lost 2 bases, J lost 3 bases, and 8 bases lay in between. CDR3 sequence reads: CASSYMGVYEQYF. CDR3 nucleotides: TGTGCCAGCAGTTACATGGGGGTCTACGAGCAGTACTTC.

CDR3 coding DNA: TGCAGTGCCTTTGAAGGTGTGCGGCAGCCCCAGCATTTT. Translated, it gives CSAFEGVRQPQHF. V gene TRBV20-1 combines with J gene TRBJ1-5; no clear D gene. The CDR3 is 13 amino acids. In germline, CDR1 is DFQATT, CDR2 SNEGSKA (reference sequence). V was shortened by 6 bases and J by 7 bases, with 16 bases between the two germline ends.

The chain links TRBV5-1 to TRBJ2-1; tentatively, D is TRBD2 (6 bases). The V gene's germline CDR1 is SGHRS and CDR2 YFSETQ. V lost 1 base, J lost 5 bases, and 7 bases lay in between. The CDR3 runs to 13 residues. The CDR3 sequence: CASSLLADNEQFF. For the CDR3, the DNA is TGCGCCAGCAGCTTGTTAGCGGACAATGAGCAGTTCTTC.

This clonotype has at least ten counts. The chain combines TRBV27 with TRBJ2-3; unclear D gene. CDR1 and CDR2 from the germline V gene are MNHEY and SMNVEV (reference sequence). This CDR3 region has 14 residues. Between the trimmed V and J ends, which lost 0 bases and 4 bases, there was a span of 8 bases. In DNA, the CDR3 is TGTGCCAGCAGTTTATCGAGTAGGTCAGATACGCAGTATTTT. Protein sequence: CASSLSSRSDTQYF.

About this clonotype: A read error may explain this, as a much larger clone is one base away. CDR3 sequence (DNA): TGTGCCAGCAGCCATACTAGCGGGAGAACAGATACGCAGTATTTT. It encodes CASSHTSGRTDTQYF. The J gene is TRBJ2-3, the V gene TRBV14; 11 nucleotides agree with TRBD2. The germline V gene encodes CDR1 SGHDN and CDR2 FVKESK. The junction had 2 bases not matched to a gene; V was cut back by 3 bases and J by 3 bases. The CDR3 length is 15 residues.

The chain couples TRBV4-2 to TRBJ2-7; 9 bases are a match to TRBD2. CDR3 length: 18 residues. Germline CDR1 LGHNA, CDR2 YNFKEQ. V gave up 4 bases and J gave up 3 bases; unmatched junction bases: 16. CDR3 DNA sequence: TGTGCCAGCAGCCTAGACGCTGCCGGGACTAGCATCTTCTACGAGCAGTACTTC. Translation: CASSLDAAGTSIFYEQYF.

This clonotype was picked up a small number of times. CDR3 protein: CSAYSRDRVYEQYF. DNA for the CDR3: TGCAGTGCTTATAGCCGGGACAGGGTGTACGAGCAGTACTTC. The rearrangement links TRBV20-1 to TRBJ2-7; 9 positions match TRBD1. The CDR3 spans 14 residues. The germline gives CDR1 DFQATT, CDR2 SNEGSKA (reference sequence). J gave up 4 bases and V 5 bases, and 9 bases lay outside the gene matches.

This clonotype was observed many times. V and J are TRBV20-1 and TRBJ2-7; D gene unclear. CDR3 size: 13 residues. Germline-derived CDR1 and CDR2 are DFQATT and SNEGSKA (reference sequence). The V end was cut by 5 bases, the J end by 6 bases, with 17 bases between. The DNA of the CDR3 is TGCAGTGCTTCCGGGCCTCGGGTCCGCGAGCAGTACTTC. Residues: CSASGPRVREQYF.